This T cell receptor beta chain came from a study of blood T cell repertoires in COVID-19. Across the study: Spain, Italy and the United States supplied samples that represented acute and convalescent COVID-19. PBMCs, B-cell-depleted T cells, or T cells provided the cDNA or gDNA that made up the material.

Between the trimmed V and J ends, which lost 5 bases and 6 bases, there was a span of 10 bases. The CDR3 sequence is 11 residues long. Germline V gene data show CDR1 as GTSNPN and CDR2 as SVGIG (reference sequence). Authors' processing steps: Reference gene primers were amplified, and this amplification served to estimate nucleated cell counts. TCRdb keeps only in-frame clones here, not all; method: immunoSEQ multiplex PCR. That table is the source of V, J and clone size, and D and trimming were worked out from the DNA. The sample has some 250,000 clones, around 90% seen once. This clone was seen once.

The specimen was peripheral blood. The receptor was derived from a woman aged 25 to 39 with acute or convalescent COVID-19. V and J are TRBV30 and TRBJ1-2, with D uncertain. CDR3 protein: CAWRGADGYTF. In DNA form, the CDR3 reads TGTGCCTGGCGGGGAGCCGATGGCTACACCTTC.